This is a list of T cell receptor beta chains from one sample in a study of PD-1 blockade in classical Hodgkin lymphoma. TCRdb's table, derived via immunoSEQ multiplex PCR, lists solely in-frame clones and lacks some. The sample lists roughly 150,000 clones; 78% were seen once. Material: peripheral blood mononuclear cells (PBMCs), obtained before the second cycle of nivolumab. The receptors derive from a human donor with classical Hodgkin lymphoma. Both conserved end residues are part of each CDR3. D genes are given only for firm matches. Clone size is stated in some rows and not others, as once, few, many or a class when expanded.

TRBV29-1	12	.	TRBJ1-6	.	CSVRAANSPLHF	TGCAGCGTTCGGGCAGCCAATTCACCCCTCCACTTT
TRBV6-5	14	.	TRBJ1-1	.	CASSWGHLNTEAFF	TGTGCCAGCAGCTGGGGACACCTAAACACTGAAGCTTTCTTT
TRBV15	19	TRBD2	TRBJ2-7	few	CATSRDLGLAGALSYEQYF	TGTGCCACCAGCAGAGACCTTGGACTAGCGGGGGCCCTATCCTACGAGCAGTACTTC
TRBV4-1	18	.	TRBJ1-1	.	CASSQDGNGAGGDTEAFF	TGCGCCAGCAGCCAAGATGGGAACGGAGCCGGAGGGGACACTGAAGCTTTCTTT
TRBV6-6	13	.	TRBJ1-1	.	CASSYGGNTEAFF	TGTGCCAGCAGTTACGGCGGGAACACTGAAGCTTTCTTT
TRBV10-3	13	.	TRBJ1-4	.	CAISDGTMEKLFF	TGTGCCATCAGTGACGGGACAATGGAAAAACTGTTTTTT
TRBV6-6	14	.	TRBJ1-2	once	CASSYSMVLWGYTF	TGTGCCAGCAGTTACTCGATGGTCTTATGGGGCTACACCTTC
TRBV5-6	18	TRBD2	TRBJ2-5	.	CASSIGLAGGRYQETQYF	TGTGCCAGCAGCATCGGACTAGCGGGGGGCAGATACCAAGAGACCCAGTACTTC
TRBV5-1	15	TRBD1	TRBJ2-2	.	CASSHGQGDSGELFF	TGCGCCAGCAGCCACGGACAGGGGGACAGCGGGGAGCTGTTTTTT
TRBV6-5	14	.	TRBJ2-5	.	CASSRGHPQETQYF	TGTGCCAGCAGCCGCGGGCACCCCCAAGAGACCCAGTACTTC
TRBV6-1	15	TRBD1	TRBJ2-7	.	CAISEGQGLSYEQYF	TGTGCCATCAGTGAAGGACAGGGTTTATCCTACGAGCAGTACTTC
TRBV2	13	.	TRBJ1-3	.	CASSRDTGNTIYF	TGTGCCAGCAGTCGGGACACTGGAAACACCATATATTTT
TRBV7-6	18	TRBD2	TRBJ2-2	.	CASSLVAVAGGLAGELFF	TGTGCCAGCAGCTTAGTGGCGGTGGCGGGAGGGCTCGCCGGGGAGCTGTTTTTT
TRBV28	17	TRBD1	TRBJ1-5	once	CASSLWIIRGSNQPQHF	TGTGCCAGCAGTTTATGGATAATCAGGGGGTCCAATCAGCCCCAGCATTTT
TRBV14	20	.	TRBJ2-7	.	CASSQEELLQDGYYTYEQYF	TGTGCCAGCAGCCAAGAGGAACTACTTCAAGACGGGTACTATACCTACGAGCAGTACTTC
TRBV4-2	15	TRBD2	TRBJ2-5	.	CASSQEGTREETQYF	TGTGCCAGCAGCCAAGAGGGGACTAGGGAAGAGACCCAGTACTTC
TRBV5-4	14	.	TRBJ1-1	once	CASSLDGMSTEAFF	TGTGCCAGCAGCTTGGACGGGATGAGCACTGAAGCTTTCTTT
TRBV29-1	12	.	TRBJ1-5	few	CSVRDGDQPQHF	TGCAGCGTTCGAGACGGTGATCAGCCCCAGCATTTT
TRBV5-5	14	.	TRBJ2-5	.	CASSLAGMGETQYF	TGTGCCAGCAGCTTGGCGGGGATGGGAGAGACCCAGTACTTC
TRBV18	14	TRBD1	TRBJ1-1	once	CASSLRQGYTEAFF	TGTGCCAGCTCCCTAAGACAGGGGTACACTGAAGCTTTCTTT
TRBV27	14	.	TRBJ2-1	few	CASSFRGTYNEQFF	TGTGCCAGCAGTTTCAGGGGGACTTACAATGAGCAGTTCTTC
TRBV28	18	.	TRBJ2-6	.	CASSFLSGAASGANVLTF	TGTGCCAGCAGTTTTCTGTCGGGGGCCGCCTCTGGGGCCAACGTCCTGACTTTC
TRBV28	18	TRBD2	TRBJ2-6	.	CASSGTTSEGAGANVLTF	TGTGCCAGCAGTGGGACTACCTCTGAAGGGGCTGGGGCCAACGTCCTGACTTTC
TRBV9	14	TRBD1	TRBJ1-4	.	CASSVGNRGEKLFF	TGTGCCAGCAGCGTAGGGAACAGGGGGGAAAAACTGTTTTTT